This TCR beta chain was found in a study of T cell responses to AZD1222 COVID-19 vaccine (dated by TCRdb to the early 2020s). For the study in its entirety: AZD1222 recipients given second doses at about 4 weeks or at about 12 weeks were pooled, since spike-specific TCR depth and breadth were not found to differ between the two schedules. A total of about 240 trial participants underwent TCR sequencing, of whom some 210 received two doses of AZD1222 and 26 received two doses of the MenACWY control vaccine. Trial participants were enrolled into age subgroups of 18-55, 56-69 and 70-plus years, which contained around 150, 28 and 57 TCR-sequenced participants, respectively.

A word on this clone: There is no known antigen for this receptor. It has no much larger one-base neighbor in the sample; base qualities were not kept.

The time point label of this sample denotes: baseline before first vaccination. Vaccinee samples were obtained from the UK trials COV001 and COV002, which included a single-blind randomized controlled phase 2/3 trial of AZD1222 (ChAdOx1 nCoV-19) in healthy adults. Trial participant PBMC samples were collected at day 0 and day 28 after the second dose for TCRbeta chain sequencing. The CDR3 regions of human TCRbeta chains were analyzed by immunosequencing. Per the source publication's procedure: Repertoire TCRs were matched against a reference library of SARS-CoV-2-specific TCRs generated with the MIRA antigen-specificity platform. Breadth was defined as the fraction of unique TCRs that were SARS-CoV-2-associated, and depth was defined as the fraction of total T cells that were SARS-CoV-2-associated. Using the MIRA data, every spike-specific TCR was mapped to the spike region that the TCR reacted to and assigned to either a CD4 or a CD8 class. Log10-transformed breadth and depth values were compared by one-way ANOVA with Sidak's multiple comparisons tests. What TCRdb holds here is the immuneACCESS table cut down to in-frame rearrangements. Part of the clones is not present; checked against another copy, under half of the missing clones reflect an unresolved V gene, and the others are unexplained. V and J calls and clone size follow that table, whereas D and trimming were derived from the DNA. For this sample the table gives some 180,000 clones, of which about 91% were detected only once. Of the sample, approximately 0.49% falls within the top ten clones.

Overall study results and their limits: In the small 56-69-year group, the increase in depth fell short of significance, most likely because of low power. Because no samples from the day 14 peak response were available, repertoires could be characterized only after the peak T cell response. Most participants were white British and females outnumbered males, and the authors suggested that clonal diversity may have been underestimated. Reportedly, almost half of the unique spike-specific TCRs recognized epitopes lying outside the regions that are mutated in the B.1.351 and B.1.1.7 variants. The vaccine-associated CD4 TCRs covered the entire spike protein, and the dominant responses fell in regions 160-218 and 743-854. After two AZD1222 doses, both the breadth and the depth of spike-specific TCRs were significantly higher than at day 0 and than in MenACWY recipients. Only a handful of AZD1222 recipients were SARS-CoV-2 seropositive at baseline, limiting conclusions about previously exposed vaccinees.

The CDR3 covers 15 residues, taking in both the cysteine and the phenylalanine. CDR3 DNA is the only sequence kept; it has 45 bases, read in frame from the first base. The V end loses 2 bases and the J end loses 1 base, and a stretch of 12 bases separates them. The germline V gene yields SGHRS for CDR1 and YFSETQ for CDR2. The clonotype comes from an adult in good health. Recombination linked TRBV5-1 to TRBJ1-1, with the D segment identity uncertain. Here the sequenced sample was peripheral blood, taken on day 0 of AZD1222 vaccination. The CDR3 loop reads CASSFGISQNTEAFF. The DNA sequence is as follows: TGCGCCAGCAGCTTTGGGATATCTCAGAACACTGAAGCTTTCTTT.